This entry is about one TCR beta chain. The antigen remains unidentified. The CDR3 extends over 16 amino acids. Trimming left V 2 bases short and J 7 bases short, with 18 bases between. The germline V gene encodes CDR1 MNHNY and CDR2 SVGAGI (reference sequence). This record comes from a study of cytomegalovirus exposure and HLA in healthy donors. General study points: Accurate prediction of HLA-A and HLA-B alleles (for most subjects) was reportedly achieved from TCR beta sequences. Using a false discovery rate of 0.05, a later analysis showed that 15,000 to 20,000 TCR beta sequences were associated with HLA alleles. Per a later analysis, HLA-associated TCR beta chains showed more clonal expansion than other, equally common TCR beta chains. Common viral pathogens were later found to be apparently linked to several of the most significant clusters.

The PCR used 60 Vbeta and 13 Jbeta primers. The table came from immunoSEQ multiplex PCR; TCRdb's copy has only in-frame clones and leaves some out. The record lists 140,000 to 150,000 clones, of which the ten most abundant hold 0.96%. The receptor was derived from a male donor in good health and CMV-seronegative. This chain uses TRBV6-6 with TRBJ1-5, with D possibly matching TRBD1 (6 bases). Sequencing was carried out using PBMCs. The CDR3 reads CASSYGGAGPKQPQHF. The CDR3 nucleotides read TGTGCCAGCAGTTACGGGGGGGCCGGTCCGAAGCAGCCCCAGCATTTT.